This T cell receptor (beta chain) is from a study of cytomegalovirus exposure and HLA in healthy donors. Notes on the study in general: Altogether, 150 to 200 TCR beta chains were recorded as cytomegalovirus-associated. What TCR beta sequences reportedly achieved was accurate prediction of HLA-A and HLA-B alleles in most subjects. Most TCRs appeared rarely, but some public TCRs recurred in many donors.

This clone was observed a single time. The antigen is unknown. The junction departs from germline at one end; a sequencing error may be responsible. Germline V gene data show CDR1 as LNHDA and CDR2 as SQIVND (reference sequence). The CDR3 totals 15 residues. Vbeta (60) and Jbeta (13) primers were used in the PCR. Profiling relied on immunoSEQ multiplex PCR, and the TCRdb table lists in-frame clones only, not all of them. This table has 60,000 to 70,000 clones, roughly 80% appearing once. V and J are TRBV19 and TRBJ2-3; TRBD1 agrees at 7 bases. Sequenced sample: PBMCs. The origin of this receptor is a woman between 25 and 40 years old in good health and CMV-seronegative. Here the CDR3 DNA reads TGTGCCAGTAGTCTAGACAGGGTCGACACAGATACGCAGTATTTT. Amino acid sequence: CASSLDRVDTDTQYF.